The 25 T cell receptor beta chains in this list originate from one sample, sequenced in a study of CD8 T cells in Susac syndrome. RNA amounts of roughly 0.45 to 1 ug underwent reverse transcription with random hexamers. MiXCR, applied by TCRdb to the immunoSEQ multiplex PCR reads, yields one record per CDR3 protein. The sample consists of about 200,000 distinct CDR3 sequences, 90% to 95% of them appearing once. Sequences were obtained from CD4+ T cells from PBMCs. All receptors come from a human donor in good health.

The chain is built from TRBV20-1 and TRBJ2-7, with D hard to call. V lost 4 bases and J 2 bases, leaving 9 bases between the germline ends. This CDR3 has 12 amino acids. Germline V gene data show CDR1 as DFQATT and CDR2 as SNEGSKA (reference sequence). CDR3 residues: CSANGPTYEQYV. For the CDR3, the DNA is TGCAGTGCTAACGGCCCCACCTACGAGCAGTACGTC.

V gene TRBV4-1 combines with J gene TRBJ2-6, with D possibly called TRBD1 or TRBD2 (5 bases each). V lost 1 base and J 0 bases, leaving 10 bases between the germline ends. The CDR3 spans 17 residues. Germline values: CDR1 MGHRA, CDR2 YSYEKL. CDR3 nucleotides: TGCGCCAGCAGCCAAGGGGGACGGATCTCTGGGGCCAACGTCCTGACTTTC. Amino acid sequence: CASSQGGRISGANVLTF.

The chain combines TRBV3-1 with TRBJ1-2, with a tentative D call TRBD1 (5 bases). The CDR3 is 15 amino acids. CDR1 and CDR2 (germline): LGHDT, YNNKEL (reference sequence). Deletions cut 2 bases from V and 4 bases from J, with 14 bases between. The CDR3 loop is CASSQQFVGPYGYTF. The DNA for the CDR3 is TGTGCCAGCAGCCAACAGTTCGTGGGGCCCTATGGCTACACCTTC.

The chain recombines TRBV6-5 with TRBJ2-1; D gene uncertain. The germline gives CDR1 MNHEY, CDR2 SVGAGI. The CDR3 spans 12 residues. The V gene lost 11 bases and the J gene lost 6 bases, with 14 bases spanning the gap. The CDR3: CASQRQSNEQFF. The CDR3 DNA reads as TGTGCCTCCCAAAGGCAGTCCAATGAGCAGTTCTTC.

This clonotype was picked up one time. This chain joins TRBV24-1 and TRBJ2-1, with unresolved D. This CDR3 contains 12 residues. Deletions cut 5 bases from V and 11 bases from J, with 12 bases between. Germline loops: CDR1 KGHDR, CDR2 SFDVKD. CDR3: CATSGPLGKQFF. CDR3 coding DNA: TGTGCCACCAGTGGCCCCCTGGGGAAGCAGTTCTTC.

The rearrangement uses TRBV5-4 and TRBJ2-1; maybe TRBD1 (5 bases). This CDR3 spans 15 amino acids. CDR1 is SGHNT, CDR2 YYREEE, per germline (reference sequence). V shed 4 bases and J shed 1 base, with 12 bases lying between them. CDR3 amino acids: CASSPDSGSYNEQFF. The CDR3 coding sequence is TGTGCCAGCAGCCCTGACAGTGGTTCCTACAATGAGCAGTTCTTC.

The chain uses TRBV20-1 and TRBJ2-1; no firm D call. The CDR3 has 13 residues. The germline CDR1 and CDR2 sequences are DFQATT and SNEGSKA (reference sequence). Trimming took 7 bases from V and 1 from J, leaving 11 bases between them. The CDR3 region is CSVIDKSYNEQFF. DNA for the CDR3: TGCAGTGTTATCGACAAGTCCTACAATGAGCAGTTCTTC.

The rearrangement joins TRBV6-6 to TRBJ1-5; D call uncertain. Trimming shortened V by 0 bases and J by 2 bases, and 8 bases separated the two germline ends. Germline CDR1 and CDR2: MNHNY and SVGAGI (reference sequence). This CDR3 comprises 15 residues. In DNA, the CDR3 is TGTGCCAGCAGTTACTCTACAGTAGGCAATCAGCCCCAGCATTTT. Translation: CASSYSTVGNQPQHF.

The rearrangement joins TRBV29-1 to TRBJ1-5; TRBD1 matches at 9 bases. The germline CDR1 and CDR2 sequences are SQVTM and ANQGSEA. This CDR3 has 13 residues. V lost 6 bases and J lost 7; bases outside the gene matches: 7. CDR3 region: CSVGDRDGQPQHF. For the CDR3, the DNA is TGCAGCGTGGGGGACAGGGACGGGCAGCCCCAGCATTTT.

The CDR3 DNA sequence: TGCAGTGCTAGCCGCGGACAGGGTAACACTGAAGCTTTCTTT. Its translation: CSASRGQGNTEAFF. This chain links TRBV20-1 with TRBJ1-1; 8 nucleotides agree with TRBD1. The germline gives CDR1 DFQATT, CDR2 SNEGSKA (reference sequence). With V trimmed by 3 bases and J by 2 bases, 5 bases remained unmatched. The CDR3 totals 14 residues.

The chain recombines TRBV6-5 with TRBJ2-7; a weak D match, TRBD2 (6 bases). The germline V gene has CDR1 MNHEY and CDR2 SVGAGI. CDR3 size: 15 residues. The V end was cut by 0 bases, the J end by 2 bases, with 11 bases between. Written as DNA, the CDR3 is TGTGCCAGCAGTTACTCCCGGGACTCCCCCTACGAGCAGTACTTC. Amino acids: CASSYSRDSPYEQYF.

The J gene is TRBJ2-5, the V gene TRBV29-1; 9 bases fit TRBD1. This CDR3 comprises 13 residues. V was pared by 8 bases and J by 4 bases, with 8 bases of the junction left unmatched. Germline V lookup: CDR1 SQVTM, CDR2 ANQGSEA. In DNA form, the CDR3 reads TGCAGCATCTACAGGGGGCTAAGAGAGACCCAGTACTTC. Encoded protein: CSIYRGLRETQYF.

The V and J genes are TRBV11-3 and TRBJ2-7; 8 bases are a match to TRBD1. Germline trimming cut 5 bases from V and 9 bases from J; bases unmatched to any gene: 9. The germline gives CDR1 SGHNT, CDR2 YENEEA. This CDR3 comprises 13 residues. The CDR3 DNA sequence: TGTGCCAGCAGCCGAGGACAGGGAGAGGTGCAGTACTTC. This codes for CASSRGQGEVQYF. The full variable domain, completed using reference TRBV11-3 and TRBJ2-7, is EAGVVQSPRYKIIEKKQPVAFWCNPISGHNTLYWYLQNLGQGPELLIRYENEEAVDDSQLPKDRFSAERLKGVDSTLKIQPAELGDSAVYLCASSRGQGEVQYFGPGTRLTVT.

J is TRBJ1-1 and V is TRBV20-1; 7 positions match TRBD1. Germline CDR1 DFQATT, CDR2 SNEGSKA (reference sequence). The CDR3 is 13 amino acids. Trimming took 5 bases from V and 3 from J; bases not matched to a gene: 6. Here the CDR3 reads CSAWARGDTEAFF. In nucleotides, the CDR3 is TGCAGTGCTTGGGCCAGGGGGGACACTGAAGCTTTCTTT.

The CDR3 region is CASSRGLAVSPGELFF. DNA of the CDR3: TGTGCCAGCAGCCGCGGACTAGCGGTTTCTCCCGGGGAGCTGTTTTTT. The chain recombines TRBV5-4 with TRBJ2-2; TRBD2 matches at 10 bases. The CDR3 has 16 residues. J lost 6 bases, V lost 4 bases, and 9 bases had no gene match. Germline loops: CDR1 SGHNT, CDR2 YYREEE (reference sequence). Full variable domain (remainder filled in from reference TRBV5-4 and TRBJ2-2): ETGVTQSPTHLIKTRGQQVTLRCSSQSGHNTVSWYQQALGQGPQFIFQYYREEENGRGNFPPRFSGLQFPNYSSELNVNALELDDSALYLCASSRGLAVSPGELFFGEGSRLTVL.

The CDR3 is CASSGGHWGTAGANVLTF. CDR3 DNA sequence: TGTGCCAGCAGTGGAGGACACTGGGGAACCGCTGGGGCCAACGTCCTGACTTTC. The rearrangement links TRBV2 to TRBJ2-6, with D maybe TRBD1 (5 bases). Germline V gene lookup returns CDR1 SNHLY and CDR2 FYNNEI. Trimming pared 4 bases from V and 2 bases from J, leaving 18 bases between. CDR3 length equals 18 residues.

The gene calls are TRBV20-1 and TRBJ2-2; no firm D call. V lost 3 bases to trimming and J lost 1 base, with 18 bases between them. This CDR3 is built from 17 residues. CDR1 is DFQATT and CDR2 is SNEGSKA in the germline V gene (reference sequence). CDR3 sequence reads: CSASRRRASLNTGELFF. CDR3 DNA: TGCAGTGCTAGCCGCCGCAGAGCGAGTTTGAACACCGGGGAGCTGTTTTTT.

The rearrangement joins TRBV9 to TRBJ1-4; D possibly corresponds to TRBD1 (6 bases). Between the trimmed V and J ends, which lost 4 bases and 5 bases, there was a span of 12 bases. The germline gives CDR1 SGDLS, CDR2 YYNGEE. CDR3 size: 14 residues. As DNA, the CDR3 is TGTGCCAGCAGCCGGGGGACAAAGAATGAAAAACTGTTTTTT. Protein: CASSRGTKNEKLFF.

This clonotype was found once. CDR3 loop: CASSLQMVTYEQYF. CDR3 bases: TGCGCCAGCAGCCTTCAGATGGTAACCTACGAGCAGTACTTC. V is TRBV4-1 and J is TRBJ2-7; the D is unclear. Germline CDR1 MGHRA, CDR2 YSYEKL. There are 14 residues in the CDR3. Trimming pared 4 bases from V and 2 bases from J, leaving 12 bases between.

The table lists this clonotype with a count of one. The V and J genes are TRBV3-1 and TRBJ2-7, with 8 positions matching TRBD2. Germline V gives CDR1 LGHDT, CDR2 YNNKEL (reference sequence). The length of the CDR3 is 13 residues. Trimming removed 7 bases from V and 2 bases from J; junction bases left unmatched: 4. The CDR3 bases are TGTGCCAGCACCGGGGGGGGCCCCTACGAGCAGTACTTC. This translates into CASTGGGPYEQYF.

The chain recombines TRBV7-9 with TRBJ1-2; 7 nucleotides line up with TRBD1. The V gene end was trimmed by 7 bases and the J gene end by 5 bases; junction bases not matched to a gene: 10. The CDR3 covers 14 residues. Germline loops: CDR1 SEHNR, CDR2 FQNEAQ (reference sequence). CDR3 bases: TGTGCCAGCACCCCGGGACAGCCGGGATATGGCTACACCTTC. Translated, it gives CASTPGQPGYGYTF.

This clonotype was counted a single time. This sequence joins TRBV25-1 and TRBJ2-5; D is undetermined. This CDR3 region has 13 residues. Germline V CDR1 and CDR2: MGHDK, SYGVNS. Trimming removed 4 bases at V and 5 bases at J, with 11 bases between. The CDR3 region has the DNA TGTGCCAGCAGTGCCGCGTCACTGGAGACCCAGTACTTC. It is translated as CASSAASLETQYF.

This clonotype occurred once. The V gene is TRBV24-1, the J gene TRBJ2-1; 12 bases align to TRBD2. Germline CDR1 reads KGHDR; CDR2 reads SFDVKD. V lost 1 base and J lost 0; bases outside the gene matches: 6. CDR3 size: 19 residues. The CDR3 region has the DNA TGTGCCACCAGTGATTTAGGACTAGCGGGAACGGACTCCTACAATGAGCAGTTCTTC. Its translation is CATSDLGLAGTDSYNEQFF.

The CDR3 nucleotides read TGTGCCAGCTCACCCGGGGGACGCCGCCCAGATACGCAGTATTTT. Translating gives CASSPGGRRPDTQYF. The chain carries TRBV18 and TRBJ2-3; D possibly corresponds to TRBD2 (6 bases). Germline loops: CDR1 KGHSH, CDR2 LQKENI. The V end lost 3 bases, the J end lost 4 bases, and 14 bases lay between the germline ends. The CDR3 is 15 residues long.

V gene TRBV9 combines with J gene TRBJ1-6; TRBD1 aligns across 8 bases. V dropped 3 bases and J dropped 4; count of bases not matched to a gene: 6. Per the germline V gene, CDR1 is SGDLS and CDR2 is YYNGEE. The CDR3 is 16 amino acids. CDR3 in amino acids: CASSATGQAYNSPLHF. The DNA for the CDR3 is TGTGCCAGCAGCGCGACGGGACAGGCGTATAATTCACCCCTCCACTTT.